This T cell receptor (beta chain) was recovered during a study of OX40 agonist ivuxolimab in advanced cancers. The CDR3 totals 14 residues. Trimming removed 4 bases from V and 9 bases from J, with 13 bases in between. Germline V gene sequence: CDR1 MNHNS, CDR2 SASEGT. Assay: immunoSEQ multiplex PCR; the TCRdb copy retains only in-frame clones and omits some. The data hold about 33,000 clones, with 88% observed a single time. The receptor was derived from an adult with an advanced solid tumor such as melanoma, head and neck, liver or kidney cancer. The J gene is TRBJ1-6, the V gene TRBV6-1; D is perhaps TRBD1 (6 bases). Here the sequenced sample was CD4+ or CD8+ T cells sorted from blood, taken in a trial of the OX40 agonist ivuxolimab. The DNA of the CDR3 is TGTGCCAGCAGTGGTACAGGGTTAGGTTCACCCCTCCACTTT. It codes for CASSGTGLGSPLHF.